This TCR beta chain was sequenced for a study of CDR3 diversity in severe acne. This clonotype was seen more than once but under ten times. TCRdb ran MiXCR on the PCR reads and lists one entry per CDR3 protein. The repertoire holds about 85,000 distinct CDR3 sequences, with about 48% as singletons. The CDR3 totals 14 residues. In germline, CDR1 is SQVTM, CDR2 ANQGSEA. The rearrangement joins TRBV29-1 to TRBJ1-5; the D gene is possibly TRBD1 (5 bases). This receptor was identified in a male donor in good health, serving as a control. The sequencing input was blood. As DNA, the CDR3 is TGCAGGGGGGGGGGGGGGGGGGGCAATCAGCCCCAGCATTTT. Its protein is CRGGGGGGNQPQHF.